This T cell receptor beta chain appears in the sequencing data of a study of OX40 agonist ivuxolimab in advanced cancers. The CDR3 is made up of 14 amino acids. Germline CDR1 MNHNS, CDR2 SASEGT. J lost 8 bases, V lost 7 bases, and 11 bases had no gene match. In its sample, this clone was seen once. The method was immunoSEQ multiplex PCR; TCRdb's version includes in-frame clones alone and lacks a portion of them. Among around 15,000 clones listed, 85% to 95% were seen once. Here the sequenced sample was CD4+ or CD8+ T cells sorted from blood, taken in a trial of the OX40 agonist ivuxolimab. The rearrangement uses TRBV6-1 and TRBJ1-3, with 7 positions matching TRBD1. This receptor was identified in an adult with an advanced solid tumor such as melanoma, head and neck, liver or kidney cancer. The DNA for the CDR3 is TGTGCCAGCAATTCAAGGGGGCAGAGGGACACCATATATTTT. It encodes CASNSRGQRDTIYF.